Presented here are 27 T cell receptor beta chains from one specimen sequenced in a study of human T cells and chemical hapten exposure. TCRdb re-analysed the 5' RACE reads in MiXCR, keeping a single row per CDR3 protein. The sample has 95,000 to 120,000 distinct CDR3 sequences; 15% to 20% are singletons. The total RNA was obtained from whole blood that was not fractionated. The receptors stem from a human donor in good health.

The chain carries TRBV6-6 and TRBJ2-7; D remains ambiguous. This CDR3 is built from 12 residues. Germline assignment: CDR1 MNHNY and CDR2 SVGAGI (reference sequence). Trimming stripped 8 bases from V and 7 bases from J, with 15 bases between. This CDR3 is CASRDGLWEQYF. Here the CDR3 DNA reads TGTGCCAGCCGCGACGGTTTGTGGGAGCAGTACTTC.

This chain joins TRBV29-1 and TRBJ2-7, with D perhaps TRBD2 (5 bases). The CDR3 is 14 residues long. Germline CDR1 SQVTM, CDR2 ANQGSEA. The ends were cut back, 7 bases at V and 7 bases at J, with 23 bases in the middle. CDR3 region: CSASRQAQSGEQYF. DNA for the CDR3: TGCAGCGCCTCCCGTCAGGCACAATCGGGGGAGCAGTACTTC.

The chain joins TRBV28 to TRBJ2-2; D uncertain. Per germline, CDR1 MDHEN and CDR2 SYDVKM. The CDR3 contains 14 residues. The V gene lost 10 bases and the J gene lost 1 base, with 13 bases spanning the gap. The DNA for the CDR3 is TGTGCCACCTCGACGGCAGAGAACACCGGGGAGCTGTTTTTT. Protein sequence: CATSTAENTGELFF.

The chain employs TRBV20-1 and TRBJ2-2; D remains unclear. Trimming left V 2 bases short and J 0 bases short, with 4 bases between. The CDR3 is made up of 13 amino acids. Germline CDR1 and CDR2: DFQATT and SNEGSKA (reference sequence). CDR3 region: CSARYPNTGELFF. DNA for the CDR3: TGCAGTGCTAGATACCCGAACACCGGGGAGCTGTTTTTT.

This chain connects TRBV3-1 to TRBJ2-7; maybe TRBD2 (6 bases). V lost 0 bases to trimming and J lost 6 bases, with 12 bases between them. CDR3 length: 14 residues. Germline V lookup: CDR1 LGHDT, CDR2 YNNKEL (reference sequence). DNA for the CDR3: TGTGCCAGCAGCCAAGAGGCGGGGAAGGGCGAGCAGTACTTC. Its protein product is CASSQEAGKGEQYF.

This clonotype was seen a few times. The rearrangement uses TRBV5-6 and TRBJ2-7; 13 nucleotides align to TRBD2. With 4 bases clipped from V and 4 bases from J, the junction kept 5 bases outside the gene matches. The germline V gene encodes CDR1 SGHDT and CDR2 YYEEEE. The CDR3 has 15 residues. This chain's CDR3 is CASSRGLAGAYEQYF. The DNA of the CDR3 is TGTGCCAGCAGCCGAGGACTAGCGGGAGCTTACGAGCAGTACTTC. The full variable domain, completed using reference TRBV5-6 and TRBJ2-7, is DAGVTQSPTHLIKTRGQQVTLRCSPKSGHDTVSWYQQALGQGPQFIFQYYEEEERQRGNFPDRFSGHQFPNYSSELNVNALLLGDSALYLCASSRGLAGAYEQYFGPGTRLTVT.

The chain uses TRBV28 and TRBJ1-1, with D maybe TRBD1 (5 bases). CDR3 length: 14 residues. Germline assignment: CDR1 MDHEN and CDR2 SYDVKM. The V and J ends lost 5 bases and 4 bases respectively, with 14 bases between them. DNA of the CDR3: TGTGCCAGCAGTCCTTGGGACGCGGGCACTGAAGCTTTCTTT. This gives the protein CASSPWDAGTEAFF.

This clonotype was seen more than once but under ten times. The V call is TRBV5-1, the J call TRBJ2-1; 11 positions match TRBD1. The CDR3 runs to 15 residues. CDR1 is SGHRS and CDR2 is YFSETQ in the germline V gene. J was trimmed by 9 bases and V by 3 bases; bases with no gene match: 8. CDR3 protein: CASSSGTGGIGEQFF. Here the CDR3 DNA reads TGCGCCAGCAGCTCCGGGACAGGGGGGATAGGTGAGCAGTTCTTC.

This clonotype was seen at least ten times. The gene calls are TRBV5-1 and TRBJ2-7; D not certain. Per germline, CDR1 SGHRS and CDR2 YFSETQ. V lost 0 bases to trimming and J lost 4 bases, with 8 bases between them. This CDR3 has 13 amino acids. The CDR3 sequence is CASSLEGPYEQYF. DNA of the CDR3: TGCGCCAGCAGCTTGGAGGGTCCGTACGAGCAGTACTTC.

This clonotype was seen a few times. The chain has TRBV30 and TRBJ2-7; 11 nucleotides agree with TRBD1. From germline, CDR1 is GTSNPN and CDR2 SVGIG (reference sequence). This CDR3 spans 13 amino acids. The V gene end was trimmed by 4 bases and the J gene end by 5 bases; junction bases not matched to a gene: 4. In DNA form, the CDR3 reads TGTGCCTGGACCCGGGACAGGGGGAACGAGCAGTACTTC. Its translation: CAWTRDRGNEQYF.

The chain employs TRBV2 and TRBJ2-1, with 8 bases fitting TRBD1. The CDR3 has 14 residues. Germline values: CDR1 SNHLY, CDR2 FYNNEI. V gave up 7 bases and J gave up 1 base; unmatched junction bases: 3. The CDR3 DNA is TGTGCCAGCATCAGGGACAGGTCCTACAATGAGCAGTTCTTC. Amino acid sequence: CASIRDRSYNEQFF.

The J gene is TRBJ2-1, the V gene TRBV30; possible D gene TRBD2, 6 bases. Germline lookup yields CDR1 GTSNPN and CDR2 SVGIG (reference sequence). Trimming took off 2 bases at V and 1 base at J, with 9 bases between the two ends. The CDR3 loop spans 14 amino acids. The CDR3: CAWSLGGSYNEQFF. CDR3 sequence (DNA): TGTGCCTGGAGTTTGGGAGGATCCTACAATGAGCAGTTCTTC. Supplemented by reference TRBV30 and TRBJ2-1, the full variable domain reads SQTIHQWPATLVQPVGSPLSLECTVEGTSNPNLYWYRQAAGRGLQLLFYSVGIGQISSEVPQNLSASRPQDRQFILSSKKLLLSDSGFYLCAWSLGGSYNEQFFGPGTRLTVL.

The chain has TRBV5-4 and TRBJ1-2; tentative D call: TRBD1 (5 bases). Germline CDR1 reads SGHNT; CDR2 reads YYREEE (reference sequence). This CDR3 is 12 amino acids long. CDR3 nucleotides: TGTGCTAGCCAAGAGGGGATGGGGGGCTACACCTTC. Encoded protein: CASQEGMGGYTF.

Only a few counts were recorded for this clonotype. The V gene is TRBV12-3 or TRBV12-4, the J gene TRBJ2-6; 8 bases match TRBD2. The trim removed 5 bases at V and 0 bases at J, leaving 9 bases unmatched. The CDR3 consists of 18 residues. CDR3 amino acids: CASSPRIAGFSGANVLTF. DNA for the CDR3: TGTGCCAGCAGTCCCAGGATAGCGGGATTCTCTGGGGCCAACGTCCTGACTTTC.

This clonotype has just a few counts. V is TRBV30 and J is TRBJ2-3, with 8 bases aligning to TRBD2. The V gene end was trimmed by 0 bases and the J gene end by 2 bases; junction bases not matched to a gene: 4. Germline V gene lookup returns CDR1 GTSNPN and CDR2 SVGIG (reference sequence). The CDR3 covers 15 residues. CDR3 in amino acids: CAWSVSSGFTDTQYF. The CDR3 DNA follows: TGTGCCTGGAGTGTCTCTAGCGGGTTCACAGATACGCAGTATTTT.

This clonotype appeared a few times. The CDR3 DNA sequence: TGTGCCAGCAGCCCCGGCGGACAGGGCTACGAGCAGTACTTC. It specifies CASSPGGQGYEQYF. The rearrangement links TRBV28 to TRBJ2-7; 8 bases match TRBD1. V was pared by 6 bases and J by 3 bases, with 7 bases of the junction left unmatched. Germline lookup yields CDR1 MDHEN and CDR2 SYDVKM. This CDR3 comprises 14 residues.

The sample holds a few counts of this clonotype. The chain employs TRBV20-1 and TRBJ2-2, with D possibly TRBD2 on 6 matching bases. This CDR3 has 16 residues. V lost 5 bases to trimming and J lost 5 bases, with 21 bases between them. The germline gives CDR1 DFQATT, CDR2 SNEGSKA (reference sequence). CDR3 loop: CSASLGGRGRTGELFF. The CDR3 DNA reads TGCAGTGCTTCCTTGGGTGGGCGAGGGAGGACCGGGGAGCTGTTTTTT.

This clonotype was counted between two and nine times. CDR3 sequence (DNA): TGTGCCAGCAGCTTAGCGGGTCGCTCTAGCACAGATACGCAGTATTTT. Residues: CASSLAGRSSTDTQYF. The chain recombines TRBV11-2 with TRBJ2-3, with unresolved D. The length of the CDR3 is 16 residues. Germline assignment: CDR1 SGHAT and CDR2 FQNNGV. Trimming pared 1 base from V and 0 bases from J, leaving 11 bases between. Based on the CDR3 plus reference TRBV11-2 and TRBJ2-3, the full variable domain is EAGVAQSPRYKIIEKRQSVAFWCNPISGHATLYWYQQILGQGPKLLIQFQNNGVVDDSQLPKDRFSAERLKGVDSTLKIQPAKLEDSAVYLCASSLAGRSSTDTQYFGPGTRLTVL.

As concerns this clonotype: This is likely a read error, given that the CDR3 carries no conserved phenylalanine or tryptophan at its end. No DNA is shown, since the ends of the CDR3 on it are uncertain; the CDR3 is the one TCRdb lists. V is TRBV5-5 and J is TRBJ2-1; TRBD2, as called in the table, went unchecked against the DNA. The CDR3 has 12 residues if both end residues are counted. CDR1 is SGHKS, CDR2 YYEKEE, per germline (reference sequence). The chain's CDR3 is CASSPSPREWRL.

Only a few counts were recorded for this clonotype. The V and J genes are TRBV11-2 and TRBJ2-3; TRBD2 aligns across 15 bases. The CDR3 length is 16 residues. Germline CDR1 reads SGHAT; CDR2 reads FQNNGV. V lost 2 bases to trimming and J lost 5 bases; unmatched junction nucleotides: 2. CDR3 residues: CASSLWTSGRGDTQYF. The DNA of the CDR3 is TGTGCCAGCAGCTTATGGACTAGCGGGAGGGGAGATACGCAGTATTTT.

This clonotype was seen more than once but under ten times. The chain employs TRBV20-1 and TRBJ2-7; D is possibly TRBD2 (6 bases). CDR1 and CDR2 (germline): DFQATT, SNEGSKA (reference sequence). V was pared by 3 bases and J by 5 bases, with 11 bases between. CDR3 length: 12 residues. CDR3 in amino acids: CSARGGADEQYF. CDR3 in DNA: TGCAGTGCTAGGGGAGGTGCGGACGAGCAGTACTTC.

This clonotype was counted only a few times. This chain joins TRBV6-6 and TRBJ1-4; unclear D gene. This CDR3 is built from 18 residues. Germline CDR1 and CDR2: MNHNY and SVGAGI (reference sequence). V lost 0 bases to trimming and J lost 0 bases, with 14 bases between them. CDR3 residues: CASSYSMAGSATNEKLFF. In DNA form, the CDR3 reads TGTGCCAGCAGTTACTCGATGGCAGGCAGCGCAACTAATGAAAAACTGTTTTTT.

This chain uses TRBV7-8 with TRBJ2-6; no definite D call. Germline-derived CDR1 and CDR2 are SGHVS and FQNEAQ. V lost 1 base to trimming and J lost 0 bases, with 10 bases between them. The CDR3 loop spans 17 amino acids. CDR3 DNA: TGTGCCAGCAGCTTAGTTGGCCCTAGCTCTGGGGCCAACGTCCTGACTTTC. It translates to CASSLVGPSSGANVLTF.

This clonotype was seen a few times. J is TRBJ2-5 and V is TRBV6-1; 9 nucleotides align to TRBD2. The CDR3 sequence is 19 residues long. CDR1 and CDR2 (germline): MNHNS, SASEGT. With V trimmed by 5 bases and J by 1 base, 17 bases remained unmatched. In DNA form, the CDR3 reads TGTGCCAGCAGTCCCCGGGGGGGGAGGGCTAGCGGGACCCAAGAGACCCAGTACTTC. Translated, it gives CASSPRGGRASGTQETQYF.

This clonotype was counted between two and nine times. The chain recombines TRBV2 with TRBJ2-1, with 8 positions matching TRBD1. The CDR3 length is 11 residues. Looked up from germline, CDR1 is SNHLY and CDR2 is FYNNEI. With V trimmed by 4 bases and J by 14 bases, 4 bases remained unmatched. CDR3 region: CASSAETGEFF. CDR3 bases: TGTGCCAGCAGTGCAGAGACAGGGGAGTTCTTC.

The chain combines TRBV7-8 with TRBJ2-7; no clear D gene. V shed 1 base and J shed 0 bases, with 13 bases lying between them. The CDR3 contains 16 residues. The germline CDR1 and CDR2 sequences are SGHVS and FQNEAQ. CDR3 sequence reads: CASSLGRLPSSYEQYF. The CDR3 DNA is TGTGCCAGCAGCTTAGGACGGCTACCTAGCTCCTACGAGCAGTACTTC.

CDR3 protein: CSVFAYEQYF. In DNA form, the CDR3 reads TGCAGCGTCTTCGCCTACGAGCAGTACTTC. The chain links TRBV29-1 to TRBJ2-7; D not certain. V gave up 6 bases and J gave up 2 bases, with 5 bases separating them. This CDR3 contains 10 residues. Germline assignment: CDR1 SQVTM and CDR2 ANQGSEA.